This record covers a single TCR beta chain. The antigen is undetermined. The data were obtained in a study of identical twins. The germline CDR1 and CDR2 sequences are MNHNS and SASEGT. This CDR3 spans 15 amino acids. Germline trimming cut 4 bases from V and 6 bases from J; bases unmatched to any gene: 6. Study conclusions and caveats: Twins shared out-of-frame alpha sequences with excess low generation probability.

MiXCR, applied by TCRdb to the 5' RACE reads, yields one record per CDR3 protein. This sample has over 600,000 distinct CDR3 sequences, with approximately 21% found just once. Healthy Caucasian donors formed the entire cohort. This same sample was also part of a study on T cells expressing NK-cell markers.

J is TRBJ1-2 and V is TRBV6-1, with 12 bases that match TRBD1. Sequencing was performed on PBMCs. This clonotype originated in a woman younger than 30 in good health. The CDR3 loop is CASSAPGQGADGYTF. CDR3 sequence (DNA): TGTGCCAGCAGTGCGCCGGGACAGGGGGCGGATGGCTACACCTTC.